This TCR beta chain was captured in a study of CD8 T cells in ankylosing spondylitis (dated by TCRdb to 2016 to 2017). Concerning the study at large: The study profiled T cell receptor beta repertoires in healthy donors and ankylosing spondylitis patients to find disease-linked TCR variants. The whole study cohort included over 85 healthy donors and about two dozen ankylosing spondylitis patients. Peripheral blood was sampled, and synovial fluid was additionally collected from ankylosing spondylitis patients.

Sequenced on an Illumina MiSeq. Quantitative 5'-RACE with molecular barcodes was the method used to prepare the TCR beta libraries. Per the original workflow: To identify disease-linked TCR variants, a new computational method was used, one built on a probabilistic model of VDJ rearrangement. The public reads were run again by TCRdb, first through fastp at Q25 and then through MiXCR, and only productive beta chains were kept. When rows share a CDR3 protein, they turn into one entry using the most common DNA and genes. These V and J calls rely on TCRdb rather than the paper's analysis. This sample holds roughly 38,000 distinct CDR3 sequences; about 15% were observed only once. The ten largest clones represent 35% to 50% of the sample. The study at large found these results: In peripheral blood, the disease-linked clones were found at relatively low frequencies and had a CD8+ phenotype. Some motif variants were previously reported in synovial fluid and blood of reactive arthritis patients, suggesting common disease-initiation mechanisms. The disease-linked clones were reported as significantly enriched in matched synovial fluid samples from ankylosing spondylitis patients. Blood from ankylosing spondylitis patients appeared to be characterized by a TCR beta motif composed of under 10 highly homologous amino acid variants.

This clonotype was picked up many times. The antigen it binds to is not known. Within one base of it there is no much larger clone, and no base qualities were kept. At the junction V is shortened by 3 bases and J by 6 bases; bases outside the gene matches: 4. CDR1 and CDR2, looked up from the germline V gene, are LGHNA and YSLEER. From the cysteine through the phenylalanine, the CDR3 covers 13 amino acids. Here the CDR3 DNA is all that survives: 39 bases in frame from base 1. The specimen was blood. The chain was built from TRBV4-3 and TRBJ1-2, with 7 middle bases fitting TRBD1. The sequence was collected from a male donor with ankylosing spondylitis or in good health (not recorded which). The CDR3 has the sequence CASSHRGADGYTF. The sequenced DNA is TGCGCCAGCAGCCACAGGGGGGCGGATGGCTACACCTTC.